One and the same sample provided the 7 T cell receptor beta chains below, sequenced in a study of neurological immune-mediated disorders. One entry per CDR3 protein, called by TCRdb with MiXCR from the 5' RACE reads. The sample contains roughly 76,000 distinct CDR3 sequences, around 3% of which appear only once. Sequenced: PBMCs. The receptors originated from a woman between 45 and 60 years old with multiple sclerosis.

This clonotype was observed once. In DNA, the CDR3 is TGTGCCGCCGGAGGGGGGTGGAACACTGAAGCTTTCTTT. It codes for CAAGGGWNTEAFF. The chain has TRBV5-4 and TRBJ1-1; D is perhaps TRBD1 (6 bases). The CDR3 consists of 13 residues. Germline-derived CDR1 and CDR2 are SGHNT and YYREEE (reference sequence). V dropped 10 bases and J dropped 1 base, with 14 bases sitting between them. The complete variable domain, with remaining parts taken from reference TRBV5-4 and TRBJ1-1, reads ETGVTQSPTHLIKTRGQQVTLRCSSQSGHNTVSWYQQALGQGPQFIFQYYREEENGRGNFPPRFSGLQFPNYSSELNVNALELDDSALYLCAAGGGWNTEAFFGQGTRLTVV.

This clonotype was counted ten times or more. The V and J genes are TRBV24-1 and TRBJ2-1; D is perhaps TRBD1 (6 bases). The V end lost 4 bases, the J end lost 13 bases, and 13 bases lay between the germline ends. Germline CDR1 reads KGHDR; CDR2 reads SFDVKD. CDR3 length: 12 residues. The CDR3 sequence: CATSESHRDQFF. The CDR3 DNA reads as TGTGCCACCAGTGAGTCTCACAGGGACCAGTTCTTC.

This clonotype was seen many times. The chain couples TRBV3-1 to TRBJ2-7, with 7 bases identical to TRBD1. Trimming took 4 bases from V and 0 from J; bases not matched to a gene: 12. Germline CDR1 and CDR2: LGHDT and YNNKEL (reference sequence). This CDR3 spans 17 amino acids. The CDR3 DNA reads TGTGCCAGCAGCCCACTCATAGGGGGCGGGTCCTCCTACGAGCAGTACTTC. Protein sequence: CASSPLIGGGSSYEQYF.

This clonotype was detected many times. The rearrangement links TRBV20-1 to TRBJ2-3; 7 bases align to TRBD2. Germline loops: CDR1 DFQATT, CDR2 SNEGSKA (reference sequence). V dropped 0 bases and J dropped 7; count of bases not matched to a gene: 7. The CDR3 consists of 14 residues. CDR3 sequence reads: CSARDTREVNTQYF. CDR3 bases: TGCAGTGCTAGAGATACCCGGGAGGTGAATACGCAGTATTTT.

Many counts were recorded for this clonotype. The CDR3 DNA follows: TGCGCCAGCAGCTTGGATTTCTGGGGTAATGATGAAGCTTTCTTT. Protein: CASSLDFWGNDEAFF. V usage is TRBV5-1 and J usage is TRBJ1-1; D ambiguous. V was trimmed by 0 bases and J by 7 bases, leaving 16 bases between them. The CDR3 extends over 15 amino acids. CDR1 and CDR2 from the germline V gene are SGHRS and YFSETQ.

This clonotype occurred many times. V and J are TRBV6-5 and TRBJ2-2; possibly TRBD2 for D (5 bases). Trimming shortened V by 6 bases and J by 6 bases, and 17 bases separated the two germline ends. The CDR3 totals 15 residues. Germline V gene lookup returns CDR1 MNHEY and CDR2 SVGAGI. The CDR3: CASRRARAIAGELFF. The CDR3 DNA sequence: TGTGCCAGCAGGCGGGCTCGAGCGATCGCCGGGGAGCTGTTTTTT.

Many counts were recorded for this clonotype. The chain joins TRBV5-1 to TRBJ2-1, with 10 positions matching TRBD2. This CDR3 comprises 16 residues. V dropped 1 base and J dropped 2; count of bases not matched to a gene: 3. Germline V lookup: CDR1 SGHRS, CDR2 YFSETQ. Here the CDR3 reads CASSLNSGGTYNEQFF. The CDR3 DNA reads TGCGCCAGCAGCTTGAATAGCGGGGGGACCTACAATGAGCAGTTCTTC.